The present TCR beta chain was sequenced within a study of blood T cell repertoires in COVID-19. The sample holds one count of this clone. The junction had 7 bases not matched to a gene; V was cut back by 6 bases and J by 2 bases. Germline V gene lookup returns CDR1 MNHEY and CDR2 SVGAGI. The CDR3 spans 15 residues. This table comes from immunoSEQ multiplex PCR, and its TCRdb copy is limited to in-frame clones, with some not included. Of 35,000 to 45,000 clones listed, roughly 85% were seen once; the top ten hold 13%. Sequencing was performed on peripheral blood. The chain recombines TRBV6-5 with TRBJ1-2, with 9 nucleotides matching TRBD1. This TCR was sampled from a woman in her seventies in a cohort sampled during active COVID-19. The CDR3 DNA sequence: TGTGCCAGCAGACTCCGGACAGGGGAAAACTATGGCTACACCTTC. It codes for CASRLRTGENYGYTF.